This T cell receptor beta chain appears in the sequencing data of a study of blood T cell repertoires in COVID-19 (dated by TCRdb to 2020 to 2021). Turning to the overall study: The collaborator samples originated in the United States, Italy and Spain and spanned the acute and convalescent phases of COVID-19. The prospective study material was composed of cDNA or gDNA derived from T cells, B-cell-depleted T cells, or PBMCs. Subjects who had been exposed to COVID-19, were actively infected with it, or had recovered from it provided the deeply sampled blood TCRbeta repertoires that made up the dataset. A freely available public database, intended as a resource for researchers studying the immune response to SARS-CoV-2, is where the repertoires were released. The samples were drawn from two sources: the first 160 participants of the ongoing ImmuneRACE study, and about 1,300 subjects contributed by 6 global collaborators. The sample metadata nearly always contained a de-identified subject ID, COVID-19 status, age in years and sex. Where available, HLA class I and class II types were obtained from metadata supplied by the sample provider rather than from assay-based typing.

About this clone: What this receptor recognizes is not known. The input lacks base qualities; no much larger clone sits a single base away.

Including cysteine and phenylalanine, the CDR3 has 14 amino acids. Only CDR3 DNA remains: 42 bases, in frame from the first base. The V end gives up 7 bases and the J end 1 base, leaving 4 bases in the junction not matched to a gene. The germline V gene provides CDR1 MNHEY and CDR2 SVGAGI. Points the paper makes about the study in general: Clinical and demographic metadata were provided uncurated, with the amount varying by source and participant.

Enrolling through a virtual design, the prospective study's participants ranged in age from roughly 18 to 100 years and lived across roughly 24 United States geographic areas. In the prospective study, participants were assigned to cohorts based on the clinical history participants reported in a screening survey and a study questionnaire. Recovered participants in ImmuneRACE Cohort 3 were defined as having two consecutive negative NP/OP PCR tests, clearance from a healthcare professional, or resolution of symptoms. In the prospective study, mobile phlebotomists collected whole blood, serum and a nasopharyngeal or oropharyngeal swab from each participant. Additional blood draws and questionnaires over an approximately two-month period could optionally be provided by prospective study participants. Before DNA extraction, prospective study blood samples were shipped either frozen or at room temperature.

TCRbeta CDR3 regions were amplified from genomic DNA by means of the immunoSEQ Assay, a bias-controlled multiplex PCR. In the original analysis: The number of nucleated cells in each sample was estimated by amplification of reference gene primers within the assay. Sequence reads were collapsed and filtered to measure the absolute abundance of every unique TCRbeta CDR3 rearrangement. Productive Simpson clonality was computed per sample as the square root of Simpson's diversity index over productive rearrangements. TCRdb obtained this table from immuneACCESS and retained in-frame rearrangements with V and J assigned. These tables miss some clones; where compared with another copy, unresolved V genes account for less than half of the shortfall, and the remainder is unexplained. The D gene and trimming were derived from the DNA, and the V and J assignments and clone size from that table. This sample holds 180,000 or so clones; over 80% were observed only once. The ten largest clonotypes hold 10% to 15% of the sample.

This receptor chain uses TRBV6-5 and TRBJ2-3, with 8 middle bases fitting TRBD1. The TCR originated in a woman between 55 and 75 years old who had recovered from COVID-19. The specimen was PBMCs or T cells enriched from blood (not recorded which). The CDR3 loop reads CASNEGQGTDTQYF. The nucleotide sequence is TGTGCCAGCAACGAGGGACAGGGCACAGATACGCAGTATTTT.